This TCR beta chain was identified in a study of blood T cells in healthy people across ages. The V gene end was trimmed by 5 bases and the J gene end by 4 bases; junction bases not matched to a gene: 12. The CDR3 runs to 16 residues. Germline V gives CDR1 SQVTM, CDR2 ANQGSEA. Broader study findings: Older age coincided with a roughly linear decline in TCR beta diversity per million T cells.

A note on this clonotype: The antigen is unknown.

A second PCR of roughly 6 to 12 cycles used a sample-barcoded 5' primer and a J-beta primer mix. TCRdb ran MiXCR on the 5' RACE reads and lists one entry per CDR3 protein. The data show 600,000 to 650,000 distinct CDR3 sequences, around three fifths seen once. The chain combines TRBV29-1 with TRBJ2-2; 8 nucleotides align to TRBD1. The sequence was obtained from a man between 60 and 70 years old in good health. The sequenced material came from blood. The DNA of the CDR3 is TGCAGCGTTCTCGGACAGGGAAGCGAGGGCACCGGGGAGCTGTTTTTT. Protein sequence: CSVLGQGSEGTGELFF.